This TCR beta chain derives from a study of CD8+CD57+ T cells in acquired aplastic anemia. Study context: On average, sorted CD4+ and CD8+ cells gave 3 to 3.5 ug of DNA. For CD4+ cells, healthy donors had an average of approximately 9.8 million reads.

The CDR3 extends over 14 amino acids. V lost 2 bases to trimming and J lost 6 bases; unmatched junction nucleotides: 4. From germline, CDR1 is MGHDK and CDR2 SYGVNS. Profiling that covered TCR beta VDJ and CDR3 relied on genomic DNA as its template. One entry per CDR3 protein, called by TCRdb with MiXCR from the reads. The sample includes roughly 190,000 distinct CDR3 sequences, approximately 50% of them seen just once. Study results and limitations: Overlap between patients and controls comprised some 31 CD8+ CDR3 sequences. Statistical testing detected no significant gap in CD8+ Simpson's diversity between patients and controls.

This clonotype appeared a few times. The antigen remains undetermined. The chain recombines TRBV25-1 with TRBJ1-5, with 7 bases lining up with TRBD1. The sequenced sample was sorted CD4+, CD8+, or CD8+CD57+ T cells (not recorded which) from PBMCs. This clonotype was obtained from a human donor in good health, serving as a control. The CDR3 spells CASSETGAGQPQHF. The CDR3 DNA reads TGTGCCAGCAGTGAAACAGGGGCGGGTCAGCCCCAGCATTTT.